The 22 T cell receptor beta chains reported below all come from one sample, sequenced in a study of blood T cell repertoires in COVID-19. Sequenced by immunoSEQ multiplex PCR; TCRdb stores in-frame clones only, minus some. The table has 540,000 or so clones, 85% to 90% seen once. Material: peripheral blood. These receptors were taken from a woman aged 45-60 years with COVID-19, enrolled during active disease.

This chain connects TRBV19 to TRBJ2-1, with 12 bases matching TRBD2. CDR3 length equals 17 residues. V lost 7 bases, J lost 10 bases, and 17 bases stayed unmatched. CDR1 is LNHDA, CDR2 SQIVND, per germline (reference sequence). CDR3 sequence reads: CASNRLAGGPGYFEQFF. The CDR3 bases are TGTGCCAGTAACCGGCTAGCGGGGGGGCCGGGGTACTTCGAGCAGTTCTTC. Variable domain in full (rest from reference TRBV19 and TRBJ2-1): DGGITQSPKYLFRKEGQNVTLSCEQNLNHDAMYWYRQDPGQGLRLIYYSQIVNDFQKGDIAEGYSVSREKKESFPLTVTSAQKNPTAFYLCASNRLAGGPGYFEQFFGPGTRLTVL.

The chain uses TRBV4-1 and TRBJ1-3; 8 bases align to TRBD1. V lost 4 bases to trimming and J lost 4 bases; unmatched junction nucleotides: 6. CDR1 is MGHRA, CDR2 YSYEKL, per germline. CDR3 length equals 15 residues. In DNA, the CDR3 is TGCGCCAGCAGCCCCCAGACAGGGGAAGGAAACACCATATATTTT. It yields the protein CASSPQTGEGNTIYF.

The V call is TRBV30, the J call TRBJ2-6; perhaps TRBD1 as D (5 bases). V dropped 3 bases and J dropped 0 bases, with 12 bases sitting between them. The CDR3 runs 16 residues. CDR1 GTSNPN and CDR2 SVGIG come from the germline V gene (reference sequence). CDR3 in amino acids: CAWRPGYGSGANVLTF. CDR3 coding DNA: TGTGCCTGGAGGCCAGGGTACGGCTCTGGGGCCAACGTCCTGACTTTC.

This clone was seen once. The same CDR3 also results from other DNA sequences found in this sample. The chain has TRBV11-2 and TRBJ2-7, with TRBD1 as a possible D gene (5 bases). The CDR3 extends over 14 amino acids. Germline CDR1 reads SGHAT; CDR2 reads FQNNGV. V lost 1 base and J 3 bases, leaving 10 bases between the germline ends. CDR3 nucleotide sequence: TGTGCCAGCAGCTTAGGAGACAGCCTCTACGAGCAGTACTTC. Translating it yields CASSLGDSLYEQYF.

The rearrangement joins TRBV3-1 (or the pseudogene TRBV3-2) to TRBJ1-2; no firm D call. The germline V gene has CDR1 LGHDT and CDR2 YNNKEL (reference sequence). The length of the CDR3 is 14 residues. Trimming left V 5 bases short and J 2 bases short, with 12 bases between. Here the CDR3 reads CASSYLTENYGYTF. CDR3 coding DNA: TGTGCCAGCAGCTACCTTACAGAGAACTATGGCTACACCTTC.

This clone appeared once. The J gene is TRBJ1-2, the V gene TRBV12-3 or TRBV12-4; a possible D gene is TRBD1 (5 bases). V was cut by 1 base and J by 6 bases, with 6 bases left in between. This CDR3 comprises 12 residues. In DNA, the CDR3 is TGTGCCAGCAGTTTAGGCAGGGATGGCTACACCTTC. Encoded protein: CASSLGRDGYTF.

This chain joins TRBV9 and TRBJ1-2; 9 nucleotides align to TRBD1. This CDR3 is 13 amino acids long. With V trimmed by 4 bases and J by 9 bases, 7 bases remained unmatched. Germline CDR1 reads SGDLS; CDR2 reads YYNGEE. CDR3 amino acids: CASSTQGQGRYTF. In DNA, the CDR3 is TGTGCCAGCAGCACCCAGGGACAGGGACGCTACACCTTC.

V and J are TRBV10-3 and TRBJ1-1; TRBD1 matches 8 bases. Germline values: CDR1 ENHRY, CDR2 SYGVKD. The CDR3 totals 13 residues. V shed 10 bases and J 5 bases; nucleotides not matched to a gene: 9. The CDR3 reads CATATGAGTEAFF. CDR3 coding DNA: TGTGCCACGGCGACAGGGGCAGGGACTGAAGCTTTCTTT.

This clone has just a few counts. The chain is built from TRBV11-2 and TRBJ1-2; D gene ambiguous. Between the trimmed V and J ends, which lost 2 bases and 5 bases, there was a span of 3 bases. The CDR3 spans 11 residues. Per germline, CDR1 SGHAT and CDR2 FQNNGV. CDR3 nucleotide sequence: TGTGCCAGCAGCTTAATATATGGCTACACCTTC. Amino acid sequence: CASSLIYGYTF.

The CDR3 DNA is TGTGCCAGCAGTGAAGAACCGGCGGACAGAGATTCACCCCTCCACTTT. The encoded protein is CASSEEPADRDSPLHF. The chain combines TRBV2 with TRBJ1-6; D possibly corresponds to TRBD1 (6 bases). The ends were cut back, 1 base at V and 8 bases at J, with 15 bases in the middle. The CDR3 runs to 16 residues. Germline V gene sequence: CDR1 SNHLY, CDR2 FYNNEI.

The chain joins TRBV19 to TRBJ2-3; unclear D gene. The germline V gene encodes CDR1 LNHDA and CDR2 SQIVND (reference sequence). Deletions cut 1 base from V and 5 bases from J, with 7 bases between. This CDR3 contains 13 residues. The CDR3 nucleotides are TGTGCCAGTAGTATAGGACTGGGAGATACGCAGTATTTT. It encodes CASSIGLGDTQYF.

The V gene is TRBV29-1, the J gene TRBJ1-5; TRBD1 agrees at 8 bases. The V gene end was trimmed by 4 bases and the J gene end by 6 bases; junction bases not matched to a gene: 5. The germline CDR1 and CDR2 sequences are SQVTM and ANQGSEA. CDR3 length equals 13 residues. CDR3 amino acids: CSVGQGAGQPQHF. CDR3 bases: TGCAGCGTTGGGCAGGGGGCGGGTCAGCCCCAGCATTTT.

This rearrangement joins TRBV5-1 to TRBJ2-3, with D maybe TRBD2 (5 bases). Trimming took 3 bases from V and 0 from J, leaving 14 bases between them. Per the germline V gene, CDR1 is SGHRS and CDR2 is YFSETQ. The CDR3 totals 16 residues. CDR3 coding DNA: TGCGCCAGCAGCTCGACTCAACGGGATAGCACAGATACGCAGTATTTT. Its translation: CASSSTQRDSTDTQYF.

The rearrangement uses TRBV6-5 and TRBJ1-2, with no clear D. Germline assignment: CDR1 MNHEY and CDR2 SVGAGI. V was cut by 0 bases and J by 4 bases, with 12 bases left in between. The CDR3 spans 15 residues. The CDR3: CASSYSKGGSYGYTF. DNA for the CDR3: TGTGCCAGCAGTTACTCGAAGGGTGGGAGCTATGGCTACACCTTC.

This clone was seen a few times. The chain carries TRBV7-6 and TRBJ1-3; the D is unclear. Trimming cost V 3 bases and J 3 bases, with 9 bases left between them. CDR1 SGHVS and CDR2 FNYEAQ come from the germline V gene. The CDR3 covers 14 residues. Written as DNA, the CDR3 is TGTGCCAGCAGCTTCGAGGAAGGTGGAAACACCATATATTTT. It translates to CASSFEEGGNTIYF.

The chain is built from TRBV18 and TRBJ2-1; 7 nucleotides match TRBD2. This CDR3 is built from 17 residues. The V gene end was trimmed by 0 bases and the J gene end by 7 bases; junction bases not matched to a gene: 12. Germline V lookup: CDR1 KGHSH, CDR2 LQKENI. DNA for the CDR3: TGTGCCAGCTCACCACCCTCGAGGGAGGGAGGGTGGAATGAGCAGTTCTTC. This codes for CASSPPSREGGWNEQFF.

V usage is TRBV5-1 and J usage is TRBJ2-3; D gene unclear. V was trimmed by 0 bases and J by 10 bases, leaving 18 bases between them. The CDR3 sequence is 15 residues long. The germline gives CDR1 SGHRS, CDR2 YFSETQ. CDR3 nucleotide sequence: TGCGCCAGCAGCTTGGATGCAGCAGGAAAACGGCCGCAGTATTTT. It specifies CASSLDAAGKRPQYF.

This rearrangement joins TRBV28 to TRBJ1-2; 7 bases are shared with TRBD1. Germline V CDR1 and CDR2: MDHEN, SYDVKM. V dropped 5 bases and J dropped 6; count of bases not matched to a gene: 12. CDR3 length: 15 amino acids. As DNA, the CDR3 is TGTGCCAGCAGTCTCCGGGACAGCCGATCCCATGGCTACACCTTC. It is translated as CASSLRDSRSHGYTF.

This sequence joins TRBV27 and TRBJ2-6; D unclear. CDR3 length: 17 residues. V was clipped by 1 base and J by 2 bases, with 12 bases between them. Germline V lookup: CDR1 MNHEY, CDR2 SMNVEV (reference sequence). DNA of the CDR3: TGTGCCAGCAGTTTATTCGCCCTAAGTACTGGGGCCAACGTCCTGACTTTC. Protein: CASSLFALSTGANVLTF.

The chain couples TRBV15 to TRBJ1-1; D unclear. Trimming stripped 1 base from V and 6 bases from J, with 9 bases between. Germline V lookup: CDR1 LNHNV, CDR2 YYDKDF (reference sequence). The CDR3 consists of 13 residues. The CDR3 nucleotides are TGTGCCACCAGCAGAGCACTCGGGGCTGAAGCTTTCTTT. Its translation: CATSRALGAEAFF.

The chain is built from TRBV13 and TRBJ1-2; 7 bases line up with TRBD1. Germline V gene lookup returns CDR1 PRHDT and CDR2 FYEKMQ (reference sequence). This CDR3 comprises 16 residues. Trimming cost V 5 bases and J 4 bases; bases outside gene matches: 13. As DNA, the CDR3 is TGTGCCAGCAGCCGCGGATCTGTGGGACAGTTCTATGGCTACACCTTC. It is translated as CASSRGSVGQFYGYTF.

The V and J genes are TRBV3-1 (or the pseudogene TRBV3-2) and TRBJ1-2; a weak D match, TRBD1 (5 bases). This CDR3 is 15 amino acids long. V dropped 0 bases and J dropped 8 bases, with 16 bases sitting between them. Germline values: CDR1 LGHDT, CDR2 YNNKEL (reference sequence). The CDR3 nucleotides are TGTGCCAGCAGCCAAGATGCGGGAGGGGCGCGGGGCTACACCTTC. As protein: CASSQDAGGARGYTF.